Presented here are 30 T cell receptor beta chains from one specimen sequenced in a study of regulatory T cells in long-lasting Graves disease. With iRepertoire HTBI primers and Arm-PCR of CDR3 regions, TCR beta libraries were built. Each CDR3 protein gets one entry after TCRdb re-called the multiplex PCR reads with MiXCR. The data hold 450,000 to 600,000 distinct CDR3 sequences, with roughly 12% observed a single time. Regarding time point: newly diagnosed GD, antithyroid drugs for less than 3 months. From PBMCs, RNA was extracted and then used to make the TCR library. This sample was also put to use in a study of T cells in Graves' hyperthyroidism and ophthalmopathy.

The material was peripheral blood mononuclear cells (PBMCs), obtained at new diagnosis, from a patient treated with antithyroid drugs. The receptors derive from a man younger than 40 with Graves disease.

This chain joins TRBV19 and TRBJ2-7; D is ambiguous. The CDR3 covers 13 residues. Germline-derived CDR1 and CDR2 are LNHDA and SQIVND (reference sequence). With 5 bases removed from V and 5 bases from J, the gap between germline ends came to 13 bases. Written as DNA, the CDR3 is TGTGCCAGTAGTGTCTCTAACCGAGACGAGCAGTACTTC. Encoded protein: CASSVSNRDEQYF.

V is TRBV4-1 and J is TRBJ2-7; 7 positions agree with TRBD2. V was pared by 1 base and J by 5 bases, with 8 bases of the junction left unmatched. The CDR3 totals 15 residues. The V gene's germline CDR1 is MGHRA and CDR2 YSYEKL. Here the CDR3 DNA reads TGCGCCAGCAGCCAAGCTGCGGGAGACGTCGACGAGCAGTACTTC. It translates to CASSQAAGDVDEQYF.

This clonotype was observed a handful of times. This chain uses TRBV20-1 with TRBJ2-7; 7 positions agree with TRBD2. Per the germline V gene, CDR1 is DFQATT and CDR2 is SNEGSKA (reference sequence). Losses at the gene ends were 7 bases for V and 2 bases for J; bases not matched to a gene: 5. The CDR3 spans 12 residues. CDR3 sequence (DNA): TGCAGTGTAACGGGAGGTGCCTACGAGCAGTACTTC. Translated: CSVTGGAYEQYF.

This clonotype occurred many times. The rearrangement links TRBV27 to TRBJ2-3, with 7 bases lining up with TRBD2. The J call is in doubt because the DNA end fits TRBJ2-5 better. Germline assignment: CDR1 MNHEY and CDR2 SMNVEV (reference sequence). The CDR3 is 11 residues long. Here the CDR3 reads CASSGGGTQYF. Here the CDR3 DNA reads TGTGCCAGCAGTGGGGGGGGAACCCAGTACTTC.

This clonotype was counted only a few times. The J gene is TRBJ2-1, the V gene TRBV19, with 12 bases that match TRBD2. The ends lost 6 bases at V and 10 bases at J; junction bases unmatched: 10. The length of the CDR3 is 15 residues. Germline V gene lookup returns CDR1 LNHDA and CDR2 SQIVND (reference sequence). CDR3 region: CASRTSGRYINEQFF. CDR3 nucleotide sequence: TGTGCCAGTAGGACTAGCGGGAGATACATAAACGAGCAGTTCTTC.

This clonotype was recorded many times. The V and J genes are TRBV27 and TRBJ1-5, with D unclear. This CDR3 is 15 amino acids long. Germline V gene data show CDR1 as MNHEY and CDR2 as SMNVEV (reference sequence). The V and J ends lost 2 bases and 4 bases respectively, with 12 bases between them. In DNA form, the CDR3 reads TGTGCCAGCAGTTTAATCGGGAGAGGGAATCAGCCCCAGCATTTT. Its protein is CASSLIGRGNQPQHF.

Ten or more counts support this clonotype. This chain joins TRBV5-1 and TRBJ2-2; 14 nucleotides align to TRBD2. Looked up from germline, CDR1 is SGHRS and CDR2 is YFSETQ. Trimming cost V 4 bases and J 7 bases; bases outside gene matches: 6. This CDR3 has 16 amino acids. The CDR3 nucleotides are TGCGCCAGCAGCCCAGGGACTAGCGGGAGTTACGGGGAGCTGTTTTTT. As protein: CASSPGTSGSYGELFF.

In its sample, this clonotype was seen a few times. V and J are TRBV30 and TRBJ2-1, with a weak D call TRBD2 (6 bases). Germline V gene sequence: CDR1 GTSNPN, CDR2 SVGIG (reference sequence). The length of the CDR3 is 12 residues. Trimming took 1 base from V and 8 from J, leaving 9 bases between them. CDR3: CAWSAPGDEQFF. As DNA, the CDR3 is TGTGCCTGGAGTGCGCCGGGAGATGAGCAGTTCTTC.

At least ten counts were recorded for this clonotype. The chain employs TRBV3-1 and TRBJ2-1; tentatively, D is TRBD2 (5 bases). Per germline, CDR1 LGHDT and CDR2 YNNKEL (reference sequence). V lost 1 base to trimming and J lost 10 bases, with 8 bases between them. The CDR3 covers 12 residues. CDR3 region: CASSQGGREQFF. CDR3 nucleotide sequence: TGTGCCAGCAGCCAAGGAGGGCGGGAGCAGTTCTTC.

The table lists this clonotype with many counts. The chain has TRBV2 and TRBJ2-1, with TRBD2 matching 8 bases. The CDR3 length is 17 residues. CDR1 SNHLY and CDR2 FYNNEI come from the germline V gene. Unmatched junction bases numbered 17, after V lost 4 bases and J lost 9 bases. The DNA for the CDR3 is TGTGCCAGCAGTGCCCCGCCTAGCGGGCTTTATTCGGTTGAGCAGTTCTTC. Translated: CASSAPPSGLYSVEQFF.

On this clonotype: It may be a read error: a sequence one base away is much more abundant. The chain recombines TRBV6-1 with TRBJ2-2, with 11 bases that match TRBD2. The CDR3 has 16 residues. From germline, CDR1 is MNHNS and CDR2 SASEGT. This CDR3 reads CASRAPGLADTGGLFF. In nucleotides, the CDR3 is TGTGCCAGCAGGGCACCGGGACTAGCGGACACCGGGGGGCTGTTTTTT.

This clonotype was detected many times. The chain has TRBV12-3 or TRBV12-4 and TRBJ1-3; the D is unclear. The CDR3 runs to 13 residues. Trimming left V 8 bases short and J 0 bases short, with 8 bases between. The CDR3 is CASYLNSGNTIYF. The CDR3 DNA sequence: TGTGCCAGCTACCTCAACTCTGGAAACACCATATATTTT.

The gene calls are TRBV19 and TRBJ1-5, with D possibly being TRBD1 (5 bases). In germline, CDR1 is LNHDA, CDR2 SQIVND (reference sequence). This CDR3 region has 15 residues. Trimming removed 5 bases from V and 4 bases from J, with 15 bases in between. DNA for the CDR3: TGTGCCAGTAGTGTCATCAGCGAGGGGAATCAGCCCCAGCATTTT. This sequence encodes CASSVISEGNQPQHF.

The chain recombines TRBV19 with TRBJ1-5; D not resolved. The CDR3 extends over 16 amino acids. V was pared by 0 bases and J by 0 bases, with 9 bases between. Germline CDR1 reads LNHDA; CDR2 reads SQIVND (reference sequence). The CDR3 coding sequence is TGTGCCAGTAGTATAGATCGACGGTATAGCAATCAGCCCCAGCATTTT. It translates to CASSIDRRYSNQPQHF.

V usage is TRBV20-1 and J usage is TRBJ2-7; 7 bases are a match to TRBD2. Germline trimming cut 0 bases from V and 3 bases from J; bases unmatched to any gene: 8. Per germline, CDR1 DFQATT and CDR2 SNEGSKA (reference sequence). CDR3 length: 15 residues. CDR3 in amino acids: CSARDRQRGNYEQYF. DNA for the CDR3: TGCAGTGCTAGAGATCGCCAGCGGGGTAACTACGAGCAGTACTTC.

At least ten counts were recorded for this clonotype. This sequence joins TRBV29-1 and TRBJ1-5, with 7 bases aligning to TRBD1. The CDR3 totals 15 residues. Germline CDR1 SQVTM, CDR2 ANQGSEA. J lost 1 base, V lost 5 bases, and 8 bases had no gene match. The CDR3 bases are TGCAGCGTTTCGATAGGGGGCACGAGCAATCAGCCCCAGCATTTT. It codes for CSVSIGGTSNQPQHF.

At least ten counts were recorded for this clonotype. The DNA of the CDR3 is TGCAGTGCAAGGGGAGGCCGAAGAACCTACAATGAGCAGTTCTTC. Protein product: CSARGGRRTYNEQFF. V usage is TRBV20-1 and J usage is TRBJ2-1; a possible D gene is TRBD2 (6 bases). The CDR3 is made up of 15 amino acids. Germline lookup yields CDR1 DFQATT and CDR2 SNEGSKA (reference sequence). The V and J ends lost 6 bases and 2 bases respectively, with 17 bases between them.

This sequence joins TRBV7-9 and TRBJ2-7; a weak D match, TRBD2 (5 bases). Trimming pared 6 bases from V and 2 bases from J, leaving 14 bases between. Germline values: CDR1 SEHNR, CDR2 FQNEAQ (reference sequence). This CDR3 is built from 14 residues. The CDR3 reads CASSNSGAPYEQYF. CDR3 bases: TGTGCCAGCAGTAACAGCGGAGCCCCCTACGAGCAGTACTTC.

This clonotype has a count of ten or more. The rearrangement joins TRBV5-6 to TRBJ2-1; D may be TRBD1 (6 bases). The CDR3 loop spans 17 amino acids. The germline V and J ends were trimmed by 2 bases and 0 bases, with 15 bases remaining between them. The germline V gene encodes CDR1 SGHDT and CDR2 YYEEEE. The chain's CDR3 is CASSFIGGQSSYNEQFF. CDR3 bases: TGTGCCAGCAGCTTTATAGGGGGACAAAGCTCCTACAATGAGCAGTTCTTC.

There are many counts of this clonotype. The chain joins TRBV2 to TRBJ2-5; the D gene is possibly TRBD1 (5 bases). Trimming stripped 2 bases from V and 4 bases from J, with 8 bases between. There are 13 residues in the CDR3. CDR1 and CDR2 (germline): SNHLY, FYNNEI. The DNA for the CDR3 is TGTGCCAGCAGTGAAAGGGGTCGAGAGACCCAGTACTTC. Protein: CASSERGRETQYF. Full variable domain (missing parts from reference TRBV2 and TRBJ2-5): EPEVTQTPSHQVTQMGQEVILRCVPISNHLYFYWYRQILGQKVEFLVSFYNNEISEKSEIFDDQFSVERPDGSNFTLKIRSTKLEDSAMYFCASSERGRETQYFGPGTRLLVL.

This clonotype was seen a handful of times. The chain is built from TRBV7-2 and TRBJ1-2; D unresolved. From germline, CDR1 is SGHTA and CDR2 FQGNSA. This CDR3 has 14 residues. V was cut by 5 bases and J by 2 bases, with 12 bases left in between. The CDR3 sequence is CASSQGYRNYGYTF. CDR3 bases: TGTGCCAGCAGCCAAGGGTACAGAAACTATGGCTACACCTTC.

Ten or more counts support this clonotype. The rearrangement joins TRBV30 to TRBJ2-5, with no clear D. Trimming took off 4 bases at V and 3 bases at J, with 9 bases between the two ends. Per the germline V gene, CDR1 is GTSNPN and CDR2 is SVGIG (reference sequence). This CDR3 has 12 amino acids. The DNA of the CDR3 is TGTGCCTGGAAGTCGGTTGAAGAGACCCAGTACTTC. Its translation: CAWKSVEETQYF.

This clonotype occurred many times. V gene TRBV6-5 combines with J gene TRBJ2-5; a weak D match, TRBD2 (6 bases). The CDR3 sequence is 14 residues long. The germline V and J ends were trimmed by 1 base and 2 bases, with 8 bases remaining between them. The germline V gene encodes CDR1 MNHEY and CDR2 SVGAGI. CDR3 amino acids: CASSYYGGQETQYF. The CDR3 DNA reads as TGTGCCAGCAGTTACTACGGGGGACAAGAGACCCAGTACTTC.

This clonotype was recorded many times. V is TRBV10-2 and J is TRBJ2-7; a possible D gene is TRBD1 (5 bases). V shed 7 bases and J shed 6 bases, with 19 bases lying between them. CDR1 and CDR2 (germline): WSHSY, SAAADI. There are 14 residues in the CDR3. The CDR3 loop reads CASTPDWGIGEQYF. The CDR3 DNA reads as TGCGCCAGCACCCCAGACTGGGGCATCGGCGAGCAGTACTTC.

Worth noting for this clonotype: A single base is all that separates this from a far larger clone, so a read error is likely. The chain carries TRBV6-1 and TRBJ2-1; D is perhaps TRBD1 or TRBD2 (5 bases each). CDR1 is MNHNS and CDR2 is SASEGT in the germline V gene. Trimming removed 6 bases at V and 13 bases at J, with 16 bases between. This CDR3 comprises 12 residues. This CDR3 reads CASRLDDGTQFF. CDR3 bases: TGTGCCAGCAGACTGGACGACGGGACCCAGTTCTTC.

This clonotype was found a few times. In nucleotides, the CDR3 is TGTGCCAGTAGCCGCCGAACCGGACAGGGGGCACGGCCGAACACCGGGGAGCTGTTTTTT. Translating it yields CASSRRTGQGARPNTGELFF. The chain joins TRBV19 to TRBJ2-2; 11 bases line up with TRBD1. Per germline, CDR1 LNHDA and CDR2 SQIVND (reference sequence). Trimming removed 6 bases from V and 0 bases from J; junction bases left unmatched: 15. The CDR3 spans 20 residues. Variable domain in full (rest from reference TRBV19 and TRBJ2-2): DGGITQSPKYLFRKEGQNVTLSCEQNLNHDAMYWYRQDPGQGLRLIYYSQIVNDFQKGDIAEGYSVSREKKESFPLTVTSAQKNPTAFYLCASSRRTGQGARPNTGELFFGEGSRLTVL.

Only a few counts were recorded for this clonotype. The gene calls are TRBV4-2 and TRBJ1-5; TRBD1 matches at 7 bases. Per the germline V gene, CDR1 is LGHNA and CDR2 is YNFKEQ. CDR3 size: 16 residues. The trim removed 0 bases at V and 0 bases at J, leaving 2 bases unmatched. This CDR3 is CASSQDGDSSNQPQHF. The CDR3 DNA reads as TGTGCCAGCAGCCAAGATGGGGACAGTAGCAATCAGCCCCAGCATTTT.

This clonotype was seen only a few times. CDR3 loop: CASSQPGGGEQFF. CDR3 in DNA: TGTGCCAGCAGCCAACCGGGAGGGGGCGAGCAGTTCTTC. The V gene is TRBV14, the J gene TRBJ2-1; a possible D gene is TRBD2 (8 bases). Germline values: CDR1 SGHDN, CDR2 FVKESK. The CDR3 spans 13 residues. The V and J ends lost 2 bases and 10 bases respectively, with 12 bases between them.

This clonotype occurred a few times. The chain links TRBV18 to TRBJ1-1; 8 nucleotides align to TRBD1. Trimming removed 2 bases from V and 11 bases from J; junction bases left unmatched: 7. The CDR3 consists of 13 residues. The germline V gene encodes CDR1 KGHSH and CDR2 LQKENI. CDR3 bases: TGTGCCAGCTCACCAGACAGGGGTTCTAGGGCTTTCTTT. Protein sequence: CASSPDRGSRAFF.

The CDR3 sequence: CASSEYERSGSKYF. DNA for the CDR3: TGCGCCAGCAGTGAGTACGAACGTAGCGGGTCGAAGTACTTC. The V call is TRBV10-2, the J call TRBJ2-7; 7 bases are shared with TRBD2. From germline, CDR1 is WSHSY and CDR2 SAAADI. J was trimmed by 11 bases and V by 1 base; bases with no gene match: 11. CDR3 length equals 14 residues.